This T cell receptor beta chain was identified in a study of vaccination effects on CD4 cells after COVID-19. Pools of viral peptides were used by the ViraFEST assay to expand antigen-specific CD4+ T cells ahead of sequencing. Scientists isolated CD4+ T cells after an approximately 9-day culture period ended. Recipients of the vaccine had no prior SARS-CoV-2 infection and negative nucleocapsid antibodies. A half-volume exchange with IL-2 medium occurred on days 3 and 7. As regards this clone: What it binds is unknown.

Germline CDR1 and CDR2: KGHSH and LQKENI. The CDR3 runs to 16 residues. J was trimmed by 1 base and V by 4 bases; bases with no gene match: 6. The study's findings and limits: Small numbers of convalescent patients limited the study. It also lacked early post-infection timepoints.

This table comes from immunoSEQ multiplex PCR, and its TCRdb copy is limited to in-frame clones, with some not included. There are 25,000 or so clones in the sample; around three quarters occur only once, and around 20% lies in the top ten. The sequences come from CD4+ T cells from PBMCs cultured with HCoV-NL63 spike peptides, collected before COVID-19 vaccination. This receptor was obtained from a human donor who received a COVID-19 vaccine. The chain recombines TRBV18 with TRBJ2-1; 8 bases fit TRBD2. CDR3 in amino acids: CASSQSGGASYNEQFF. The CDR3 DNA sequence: TGTGCCAGCTCACAGTCGGGAGGGGCGTCCTACAATGAGCAGTTCTTC.